The 8 T cell receptor beta chains presented below share a single source sample, sequenced in a study of blood T cell dynamics during melanoma immunotherapy. Specified time point: pre-treatment baseline. Clones were read by immunoSEQ multiplex PCR, and TCRdb kept only the in-frame ones, dropping some. The sample shows roughly 22,000 clones, around 88% of them seen only once. The input for sequencing was blood, taken from a patient treated with checkpoint blockade. The receptors were gathered from a human donor with melanoma.

The rearrangement joins TRBV19 to TRBJ2-7, with D perhaps TRBD2 (6 bases). The CDR3 totals 13 residues. Germline V gene sequence: CDR1 LNHDA, CDR2 SQIVND (reference sequence). In DNA, the CDR3 is TGTGCTTCCGGGGTTAGCGGTTCCTACGAGCAGTACTTC. This gives the protein CASGVSGSYEQYF. The full variable domain, rest sourced from reference TRBV19 and TRBJ2-7, is DGGITQSPKYLFRKEGQNVTLSCEQNLNHDAMYWYRQDPGQGLRLIYYSQIVNDFQKGDIAEGYSVSREKKESFPLTVTSAQKNPTAFYLCASGVSGSYEQYFGPGTRLTVT.

The V and J genes are TRBV25-1 and TRBJ2-7; the match to TRBD2 covers 8 bases. Trimming removed 7 bases from V and 5 bases from J; junction bases left unmatched: 10. This CDR3 spans 14 amino acids. Germline V lookup: CDR1 MGHDK, CDR2 SYGVNS. The DNA of the CDR3 is TGTGCCAGCACCCCGGGACTAGGAATGCACGAGCAGTACTTC. The encoded protein is CASTPGLGMHEQYF.

Remarks on this clone: The conserved final phenylalanine or tryptophan is absent from the CDR3, which likely points to a read error. CDR3 sequence reads: CASSLGPGANYGYTL. The CDR3 nucleotides are TGTGCCAGCAGCTTAGGCCCAGGGGCTAACTATGGCTACACCCTC. The chain recombines TRBV7-2 with TRBJ1-2, with D maybe TRBD1 (6 bases). V was clipped by 1 base and J by 0 bases, with 9 bases between them. Germline V gene data show CDR1 as SGHTA and CDR2 as FQGNSA. The CDR3 contains 15 residues.

This clone has only a few counts. V and J are TRBV19 and TRBJ2-1; possibly TRBD2 for D (5 bases). The CDR3 runs 13 residues. Looked up from germline, CDR1 is LNHDA and CDR2 is SQIVND (reference sequence). The germline V and J ends were trimmed by 7 bases and 0 bases, with 7 bases remaining between them. In DNA form, the CDR3 reads TGTGCCAGTATGGGGAGCTCCTACAATGAGCAGTTCTTC. Protein: CASMGSSYNEQFF. Full variable domain (missing parts from reference TRBV19 and TRBJ2-1): DGGITQSPKYLFRKEGQNVTLSCEQNLNHDAMYWYRQDPGQGLRLIYYSQIVNDFQKGDIAEGYSVSREKKESFPLTVTSAQKNPTAFYLCASMGSSYNEQFFGPGTRLTVL.

This rearrangement joins TRBV5-8 to TRBJ2-6; no clear D. This CDR3 spans 14 amino acids. Trimming took off 4 bases at V and 2 bases at J, with 7 bases between the two ends. Looked up from germline, CDR1 is SGHTS and CDR2 is YDEGEE. In DNA, the CDR3 is TGTGCCAGCAGCCAGTTCACTGGGGCCAACGTCCTGACTTTC. As protein: CASSQFTGANVLTF.

Only one count was recorded for this clone. The chain joins TRBV7-3 to TRBJ2-7, with no clear D. CDR1 is SGHTA, CDR2 FQGTGA, per germline. CDR3 size: 13 residues. V was clipped by 5 bases and J by 6 bases, with 14 bases between them. The CDR3 loop is CASSPGPDLEQYF. CDR3 coding DNA: TGTGCCAGCAGCCCCGGACCGGATCTCGAGCAGTACTTC.

This clone was detected only once. The gene calls are TRBV6-6 and TRBJ1-3; D is ambiguous. Trimming took off 0 bases at V and 0 bases at J, with 9 bases between the two ends. The V gene's germline CDR1 is MNHNY and CDR2 SVGAGI (reference sequence). The length of the CDR3 is 16 residues. DNA of the CDR3: TGTGCCAGCAGTTACTCAGCCACCAGCTCTGGAAACACCATATATTTT. Amino acid sequence: CASSYSATSSGNTIYF.

Here the CDR3 reads CASSLRPLSNEQFF. In DNA, the CDR3 is TGTGCCAGCAGCTTACGGCCCCTCAGCAATGAGCAGTTCTTC. The chain carries TRBV7-3 and TRBJ2-1; D not certain. Trimming took 2 bases from V and 6 from J, leaving 11 bases between them. The germline V gene has CDR1 SGHTA and CDR2 FQGTGA. This CDR3 has 14 residues.